This T cell receptor (beta chain) was identified in a study of response to subunit inactivated influenza vaccine. V lost 1 base and J lost 1, with 13 bases in between. The CDR3 length is 17 residues. This clonotype was seen only a few times. What it recognizes is unknown. MiXCR, run by TCRdb on the RT-PCR reads, gives a single entry per CDR3 protein. Counted here are 590,000 or so distinct CDR3 sequences, 12% to 15% occurring once; the ten biggest clones make up less than 9%. Study outcomes and limitations: The authors suggested that few new T cells are recruited per seasonal influenza vaccination.

The input for sequencing was PBMCs from blood, taken 14 days before vaccination. This clonotype was obtained from a man over 45 who received an inactivated influenza vaccine. The chain has TRBV12-3 or TRBV12-4 and TRBJ2-2; D perhaps matches TRBD1 (5 bases). The CDR3 DNA follows: TGTGCCAGCAGTTTAGGTCTTGGACAATTGAACACCGGGGAGCTGTTTTTT. Translated: CASSLGLGQLNTGELFF.